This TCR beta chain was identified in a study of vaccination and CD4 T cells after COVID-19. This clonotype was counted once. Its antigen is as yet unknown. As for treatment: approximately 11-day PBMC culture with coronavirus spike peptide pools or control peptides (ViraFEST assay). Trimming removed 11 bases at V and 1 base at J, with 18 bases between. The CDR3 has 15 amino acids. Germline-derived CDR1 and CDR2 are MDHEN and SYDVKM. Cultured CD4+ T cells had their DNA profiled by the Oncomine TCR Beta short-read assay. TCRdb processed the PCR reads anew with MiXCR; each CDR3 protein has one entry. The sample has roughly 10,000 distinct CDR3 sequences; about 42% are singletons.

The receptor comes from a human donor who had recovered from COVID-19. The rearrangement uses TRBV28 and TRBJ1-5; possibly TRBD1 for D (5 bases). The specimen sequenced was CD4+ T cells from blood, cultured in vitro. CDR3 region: CAGGENGRSNQPQHF. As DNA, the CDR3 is TGTGCCGGGGGAGAAAATGGAAGGAGCAATCAGCCCCAGCATTTT. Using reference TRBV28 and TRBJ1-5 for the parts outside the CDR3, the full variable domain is DVKVTQSSRYLVKRTGEKVFLECVQDMDHENMFWYRQDPGLGLRLIYFSYDVKMKEKGDIPEGYSVSREKKERFSLILESASTNQTSMYLCAGGENGRSNQPQHFGDGTRLSIL.